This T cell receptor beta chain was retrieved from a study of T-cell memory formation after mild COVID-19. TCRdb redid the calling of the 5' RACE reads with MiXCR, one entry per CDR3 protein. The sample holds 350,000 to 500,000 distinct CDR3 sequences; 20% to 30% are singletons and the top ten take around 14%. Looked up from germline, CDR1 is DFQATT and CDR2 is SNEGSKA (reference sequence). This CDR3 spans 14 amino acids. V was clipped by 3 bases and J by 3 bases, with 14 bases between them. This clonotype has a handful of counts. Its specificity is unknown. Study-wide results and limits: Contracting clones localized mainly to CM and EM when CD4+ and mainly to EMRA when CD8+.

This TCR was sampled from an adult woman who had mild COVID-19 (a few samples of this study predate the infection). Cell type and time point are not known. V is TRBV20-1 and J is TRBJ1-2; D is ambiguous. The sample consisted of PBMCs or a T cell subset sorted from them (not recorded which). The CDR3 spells CSASSQASYYGYTF. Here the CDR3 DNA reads TGCAGTGCTAGCAGCCAGGCGTCTTACTATGGCTACACCTTC.